This TCR beta chain appears in the sequencing data of a study of cytomegalovirus exposure and HLA in healthy donors. Study-wide background: Membership in the Caucasian-associated ancestry cluster was found for around 81% of approximately 400 genotyped donors.

Donors were ostensibly healthy at sampling, although undocumented immune exposures were probable. Amplification used 60 Vbeta primers and 13 Jbeta primers. Using immunoSEQ multiplex PCR, the repertoire was profiled, and TCRdb retains in-frame clones only, with some absent. The data hold about 100,000 clones, with approximately 72% observed a single time. This CDR3 region has 14 residues. J lost 1 base, V lost 6 bases, and 3 bases had no gene match. The germline gives CDR1 KGHSH, CDR2 LQKENI. The receptor was derived from a man aged 35 to 55 in good health and CMV-seropositive. The V call is TRBV18, the J call TRBJ2-5, with TRBD2 matching 9 bases. Source material: PBMCs. CDR3 coding DNA: TGTGCCAGCTCGCCGACTAGCGGCCAAGAGACCCAGTACTTC. It yields the protein CASSPTSGQETQYF.